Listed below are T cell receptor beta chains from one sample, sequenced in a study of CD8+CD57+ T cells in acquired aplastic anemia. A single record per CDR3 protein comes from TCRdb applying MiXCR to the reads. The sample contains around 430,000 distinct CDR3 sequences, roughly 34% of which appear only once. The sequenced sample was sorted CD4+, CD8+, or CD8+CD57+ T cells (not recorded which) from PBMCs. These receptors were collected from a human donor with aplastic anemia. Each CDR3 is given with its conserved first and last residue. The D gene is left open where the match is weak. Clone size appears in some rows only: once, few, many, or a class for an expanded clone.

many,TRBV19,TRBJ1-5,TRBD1,TGTGCCAGTAGTCACCACTGGGACAGGGGAAGGAAGGGTTATCAGCCCCAGCATTTT,CASSHHWDRGRKGYQPQHF
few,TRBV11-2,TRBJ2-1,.,TGTGCCAGCAGCTTAACCCCTGCTAGCATGAACGAGCAGTTCTTC,CASSLTPASMNEQFF
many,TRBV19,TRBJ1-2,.,TGTGCCAGTAGGGACGGTGGGAAGATCTATGGCTACACCTTC,CASRDGGKIYGYTF
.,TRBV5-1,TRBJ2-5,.,TGCGCCAGCAGCCTAACTTCGTACCAAGAGACCCAGTACTTC,CASSLTSYQETQYF
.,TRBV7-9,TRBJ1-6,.,TGTGCCAGCAGCGAGACTAATTCACCCCTCCACTTT,CASSETNSPLHF
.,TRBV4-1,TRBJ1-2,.,TGCGCCAGCAGCCAAGCCCCTACTAACTATGGCTACACCTTC,CASSQAPTNYGYTF
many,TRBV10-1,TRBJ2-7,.,TGCGCCAGCAGTAAAGGGGGGAGTTACGCCGAGCAGTACTTC,CASSKGGSYAEQYF
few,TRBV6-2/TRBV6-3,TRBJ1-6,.,TGTGCCAGCAGTTACTCGATTGCAGCGAGCTCCTATAATTCACCCCTCCACTTT,CASSYSIAASSYNSPLHF
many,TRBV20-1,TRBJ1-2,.,TGCAGTGCTAGTGGCCGACGCCGTGGGTATGGCTACACCTTC,CSASGRRRGYGYTF
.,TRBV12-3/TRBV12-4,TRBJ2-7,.,TGTGCCAGCAGTTTAAAGGGGGAGCAGTACTTC,CASSLKGEQYF
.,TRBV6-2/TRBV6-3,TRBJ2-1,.,TGTGCCAGCAGAAACTCCTACAATGAGCAGTTCTTC,CASRNSYNEQFF
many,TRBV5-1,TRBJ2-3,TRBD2,TGCGCCAGCAGCCTTAGCGGGAAGAACACAGATACGCAGTATTTT,CASSLSGKNTDTQYF
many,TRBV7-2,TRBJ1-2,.,TGTGCCAGCAGCTTAGATCAGGGTGGCAGCTATGGCTACACCTTC,CASSLDQGGSYGYTF
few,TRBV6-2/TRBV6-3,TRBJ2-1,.,TGTGCCAGCAGGGGATCAGGGTACAATGAGCAGTCCTTC,CASRGSGYNEQSF
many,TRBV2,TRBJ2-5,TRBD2,TGTGCCAGCAGTGTACTAGCGGAAGAGACCCAGTACTTC,CASSVLAEETQYF
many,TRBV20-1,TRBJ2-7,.,TGCAGTGCTAGAGTACCGGGGACCTACGAGCAGTACTTC,CSARVPGTYEQYF
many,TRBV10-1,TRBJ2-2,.,TGCGCCAGCGGTGGGTCGGGCACCGGGGAGCTGTTTTTT,CASGGSGTGELFF
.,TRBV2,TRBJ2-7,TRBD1,TGTGCCAGCAGTGAGGACAGGCGCCTTTACCAGCAGTACTTC,CASSEDRRLYQQYF
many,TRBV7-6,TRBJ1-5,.,TGTGCCAGCAGCCGGGGGGCCACGAGCAATCAGCCCCAGCATTTT,CASSRGATSNQPQHF
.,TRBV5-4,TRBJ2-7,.,TGTGCCAGCAGCACAGGCCAACCCCCTTACGAGCAGTACTTC,CASSTGQPPYEQYF
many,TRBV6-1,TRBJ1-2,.,TGTGCCAGCAGTGAAGGGACTAACTATGGCTACACCTTC,CASSEGTNYGYTF
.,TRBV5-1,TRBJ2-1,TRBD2,TGCGCCAGCACGAGAAGGACTAGCGGGAGTCGGGAGCAGTTCTTC,CASTRRTSGSREQFF
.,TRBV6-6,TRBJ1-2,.,TGTGCCAGCAGTTACTTCGCCCGGGCCCCAGGCCGGGGCTACACCTTC,CASSYFARAPGRGYTF
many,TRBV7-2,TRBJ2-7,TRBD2,TGTGCCAGCAGCTTAGCGGCTAGCGGGAGTTACGAGCAGTACTTC,CASSLAASGSYEQYF
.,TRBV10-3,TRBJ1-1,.,TGTGCCATCAGGTCTGCCGGCGGCACTGAAGCTTTCTTT,CAIRSAGGTEAFF
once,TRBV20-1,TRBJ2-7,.,TGCAGTGCTGGGGAGTCCAACTACGAGCAGTACTTC,CSAGESNYEQYF
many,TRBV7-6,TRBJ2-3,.,TGTGCCAGCAGCCTAGGTTCCGGGACAGATACGCAGTATTTT,CASSLGSGTDTQYF
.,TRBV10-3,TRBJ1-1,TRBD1,TGTGCCATCAGTGATTCGACAGGGGCAACTTTCTTT,CAISDSTGATFF
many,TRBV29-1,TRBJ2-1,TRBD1,TGCAGCGTGAGGCCACAGGGGGTTGGGAATGAGCAGTTCTTC,CSVRPQGVGNEQFF
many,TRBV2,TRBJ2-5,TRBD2,TGTGCCAGCAGTGGACTAGCTGAGGAGACCCAGTACTTC,CASSGLAEETQYF
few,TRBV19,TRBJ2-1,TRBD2,TGTGCCAGTAGTGCCGGACTAGCGGGAGACTACAATGAGCAGTTCTTC,CASSAGLAGDYNEQFF
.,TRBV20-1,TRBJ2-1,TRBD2,TGCAGTGCTAGCTCTCCGGCGGGAGAGGGTCATGAGCAGTTCTTC,CSASSPAGEGHEQFF
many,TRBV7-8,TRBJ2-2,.,TGTGCCAGCAGCTTCGTTGGCACCGGGGAGCTGTTTTTT,CASSFVGTGELFF
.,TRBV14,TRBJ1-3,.,TGTGCCAGCAGCCCAAACGCGGGCTTTGGAAACACCATATATTTT,CASSPNAGFGNTIYF
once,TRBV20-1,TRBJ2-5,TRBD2,TGCAGTGCTAGAGTTGGGACTAGCGGGGCTGGGACCCAGTACTTC,CSARVGTSGAGTQYF
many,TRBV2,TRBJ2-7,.,TGTGCCAGCAGTCAGGGGCGGGGGCTGGAGCAGTACTTC,CASSQGRGLEQYF
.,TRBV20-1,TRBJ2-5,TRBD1,TGCAGTGCCCCCCGTACCAGGGGGCTGGGAGAGACCCAGTACTTC,CSAPRTRGLGETQYF
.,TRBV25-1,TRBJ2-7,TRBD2,TGTGCCAGCCGTGGGACTAGCGAGAGCTACGAGCAGTACTTC,CASRGTSESYEQYF
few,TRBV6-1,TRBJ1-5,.,TGTGCCAGCAGTGTGGGTAGTGTGTCAGCTAATCAGCCCCAGCATTTT,CASSVGSVSANQPQHF
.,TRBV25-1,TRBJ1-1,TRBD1,TGTGCCAGCAACACCCAACAGGGGTGGGCTGAAGCTTTCTTT,CASNTQQGWAEAFF
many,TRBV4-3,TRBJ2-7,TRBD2,TGTGCCAGCAGTCGACTAGCGGGAGGCCCCTACGAGCAGTACTTC,CASSRLAGGPYEQYF
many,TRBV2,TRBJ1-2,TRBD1,TGTGCCAGCAGTGTTAAAACCGGGACAGGGGTGAGTGGCTACACCTTC,CASSVKTGTGVSGYTF
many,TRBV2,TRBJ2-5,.,TGTGCCAGCAGTGAAGCAGCAGGGACACGGTACTTC,CASSEAAGTRYF
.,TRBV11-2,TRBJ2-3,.,TGTGCCAGCAGCTTAGGTGGATGGGGGGGCACAGATACGCAGTATTTT,CASSLGGWGGTDTQYF
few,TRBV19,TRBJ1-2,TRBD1,TGTGCCAGCAGTGCAGGGGGCGCTGACTATGGCTACACCTTC,CASSAGGADYGYTF
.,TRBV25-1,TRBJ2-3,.,TGTGCTAGCAGTGAATTTAGGGGGAACACAGGTACGCAGTATTTT,CASSEFRGNTGTQYF
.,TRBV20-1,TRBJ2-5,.,TGCAGTGCTAGAGGGTCTGGGAGAGAGACCCAGTACTTC,CSARGSGRETQYF
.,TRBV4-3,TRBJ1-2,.,TGCGCCCGCAGCCAAGAGGCAGGGGCCGACTATGGCTACACCTTC,CARSQEAGADYGYTF
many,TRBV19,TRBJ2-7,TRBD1,TGTGCCAGTAGTACCCGACAGGGGTCCTACGAGCAGTACTTC,CASSTRQGSYEQYF
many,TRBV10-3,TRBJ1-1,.,TGTGCCATCAAAAAAGATTTGAACACTGAAGCTTTCTTT,CAIKKDLNTEAFF
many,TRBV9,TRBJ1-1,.,TGTGCCAGCAGCGTAGGGGAAAACACTGAAGCTTTCTTT,CASSVGENTEAFF
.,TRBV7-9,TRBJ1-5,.,TGTGCCAGCAGCCAAGACATGGATCAGCCCCAGCATTTT,CASSQDMDQPQHF
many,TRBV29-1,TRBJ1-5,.,TGCAGCGTTGGGACTTACAATCAGCCCCAGCATTTT,CSVGTYNQPQHF